This entry features one T cell receptor beta chain sequence. Antigen: not known. The sample belongs to a study of cytomegalovirus exposure and HLA in healthy donors. Across the study: There were 90 million to 140 million unique TCR beta sequences, drawn from 200 million or so T cells, in an earlier analysis.

Researchers ran the PCR with 60 Vbeta and 13 Jbeta primers. TCRdb's copy holds only in-frame clones and misses some; the assay was immunoSEQ multiplex PCR. This table holds 85,000 to 100,000 clones, around 79% found once. Points from the study as a whole: Earlier analysis yielded a pattern in which most TCR beta V segments were productive about 90% or about 30% of the time.

CDR1 is SGDLS and CDR2 is YYNGEE in the germline V gene. The CDR3 has 11 residues. This clonotype was sampled from a woman aged 40 to 50 in good health and CMV-seronegative. The sequenced material came from PBMCs. V and J are TRBV9 and TRBJ2-7; the D gene is possibly TRBD1 (5 bases). This CDR3 is CATAGSYEQYF. Here the CDR3 DNA reads TGTGCTACAGCAGGGTCCTACGAGCAGTACTTC.